The 24 T cell receptor beta chains given below trace back to one sample, sequenced in a study of shared clonotypes between healthy human individuals. Produced via immunoSEQ multiplex PCR; TCRdb's table is partial and in-frame only. The table lists roughly 2 million clones, approximately 95% of them singletons. Specimen: naive CD4+ T cells sorted from blood. Subset of the sample: CD45RA+ positively selected. These receptors were taken from a man aged 18-30 years in good health.

As for this clone: The sample carries other DNA sequences with the same CDR3. The V and J genes are TRBV5-4 and TRBJ2-7; no reliable D call. Trimming left V 0 bases short and J 3 bases short, with 4 bases between. The CDR3 has 12 residues. From germline, CDR1 is SGHNT and CDR2 YYREEE (reference sequence). CDR3 in amino acids: CASSLDRYEQYF. Here the CDR3 DNA reads TGTGCCAGCAGCTTGGACCGCTACGAGCAGTACTTC.

The rearrangement uses TRBV30 and TRBJ1-2, with D unclear. CDR3 length: 12 amino acids. Germline V CDR1 and CDR2: GTSNPN, SVGIG (reference sequence). V was trimmed by 8 bases and J by 7 bases, leaving 17 bases between them. The CDR3 nucleotides are TGTGCCCGCTTCCTCGGCCGTACTGGCTACACCTTC. As protein: CARFLGRTGYTF.

V and J are TRBV6-1 and TRBJ2-6; a weak D match, TRBD2 (6 bases). Trimming took 3 bases from V and 13 from J, leaving 22 bases between them. Germline lookup yields CDR1 MNHNS and CDR2 SASEGT. This CDR3 is 16 amino acids long. CDR3 sequence (DNA): TGTGCCAGCAGTGAGGAAGCGGTTAGGGGACTGCCGGTCCTGACTTTC. Translation: CASSEEAVRGLPVLTF.

V gene TRBV2 combines with J gene TRBJ1-6; tentative D call: TRBD1 (5 bases). Germline CDR1 SNHLY, CDR2 FYNNEI. Trimming shortened V by 3 bases and J by 0 bases, and 21 bases separated the two germline ends. CDR3 length: 20 amino acids. DNA of the CDR3: TGTGCCAGCAGTGATTATGCAGGGCGTTTACATAGCTCCTATAATTCACCCCTCCACTTT. Protein: CASSDYAGRLHSSYNSPLHF.

The V and J genes are TRBV6-5 and TRBJ2-1; D is possibly TRBD2 (5 bases). V lost 4 bases and J 6 bases, leaving 7 bases between the germline ends. The CDR3 sequence is 12 residues long. The germline V gene encodes CDR1 MNHEY and CDR2 SVGAGI. The DNA of the CDR3 is TGTGCCAGCAGTTCCACTAGCAATGAGCAGTTCTTC. Translating it yields CASSSTSNEQFF.

This clone came up once. V is TRBV6-1 and J is TRBJ2-2; D unclear. The CDR3 loop spans 14 amino acids. V shed 2 bases and J shed 1 base, with 5 bases lying between them. The germline V gene has CDR1 MNHNS and CDR2 SASEGT. The CDR3 DNA reads as TGTGCCAGCAGTGAAATAAGGAACACCGGGGAGCTGTTTTTT. As protein: CASSEIRNTGELFF.

The chain recombines TRBV19 with TRBJ2-1; 10 bases are shared with TRBD2. The CDR3 totals 16 residues. Germline values: CDR1 LNHDA, CDR2 SQIVND (reference sequence). The J segment lost 9 bases and the V segment lost 1 base, leaving 9 bases of the junction unmatched. The DNA of the CDR3 is TGTGCCAGTAGTATAGTGGCTAGCGGGAGTTTTACTGAGCAGTTCTTC. The encoded protein is CASSIVASGSFTEQFF.

The chain recombines TRBV30 with TRBJ2-7; TRBD1 aligns across 9 bases. V lost 3 bases to trimming and J lost 5 bases; unmatched junction nucleotides: 8. The CDR3 covers 14 residues. Germline lookup yields CDR1 GTSNPN and CDR2 SVGIG (reference sequence). This CDR3 reads CAWRVGQGRDEQYF. CDR3 in DNA: TGTGCCTGGAGGGTCGGACAGGGGCGAGACGAGCAGTACTTC. The full variable domain, with the rest looked up from reference TRBV30 and TRBJ2-7, is SQTIHQWPATLVQPVGSPLSLECTVEGTSNPNLYWYRQAAGRGLQLLFYSVGIGQISSEVPQNLSASRPQDRQFILSSKKLLLSDSGFYLCAWRVGQGRDEQYFGPGTRLTVT.

To note about this clone: An end of the junction does not agree with germline; a read error may underlie this. This chain uses TRBV4-3 with TRBJ2-7; 11 bases align to TRBD2. Germline values: CDR1 LGHNA, CDR2 YSLEER. The CDR3 totals 15 residues. The CDR3 here is CASSPTSGGTPPGWF. CDR3 nucleotides: TGCGCCAGCAGCCCCACTAGCGGGGGCACCCCGCCGGGGTGGTTC.

The DNA for the CDR3 is TGTGCCAGTAGTATTGGAGGGGCAACTGAAGCTTTCTTT. It specifies CASSIGGATEAFF. The rearrangement joins TRBV19 to TRBJ1-1, with D perhaps TRBD1 (5 bases). CDR1 and CDR2 from the germline V gene are LNHDA and SQIVND (reference sequence). V dropped 3 bases and J dropped 5 bases, with 10 bases sitting between them. This CDR3 has 13 amino acids.

This clone appeared a few times. This chain uses TRBV19 with TRBJ1-2; a weak D match, TRBD1 (5 bases). The CDR3 has 16 residues. Trimming removed 5 bases from V and 0 bases from J, with 16 bases in between. Germline V gene data show CDR1 as LNHDA and CDR2 as SQIVND (reference sequence). CDR3 sequence: CASSSWGTVTNYGYTF. The CDR3 coding sequence is TGTGCCAGTAGTTCCTGGGGCACCGTTACTAACTATGGCTACACCTTC.

Details on this clone: The same CDR3 can be traced to other DNA sequences in this sample. This chain uses TRBV5-4 with TRBJ2-5; D may match TRBD1 or TRBD2 (6 bases each). The CDR3 runs 14 residues. The V and J ends lost 2 bases and 1 base respectively, with 9 bases between them. Germline CDR1 and CDR2: SGHNT and YYREEE (reference sequence). For the CDR3, the DNA is TGTGCCAGCAGCTTTTCGGGGGCCCAAGAGACCCAGTACTTC. The encoded protein is CASSFSGAQETQYF.

The sample holds one count of this clone. The J gene is TRBJ1-6, the V gene TRBV27; D is uncertain. Germline values: CDR1 MNHEY, CDR2 SMNVEV (reference sequence). Trimming took 3 bases from V and 8 from J, leaving 14 bases between them. The CDR3 is 15 residues long. This chain's CDR3 is CASSFSTLADSPLHF. The CDR3, as DNA: TGTGCCAGCAGTTTTTCTACACTCGCGGATTCACCCCTCCACTTT.

The rearrangement links TRBV28 to TRBJ2-3, with 9 bases fitting TRBD2. Germline V CDR1 and CDR2: MDHEN, SYDVKM. The CDR3 totals 16 residues. Germline trimming cut 10 bases from V and 2 bases from J; bases unmatched to any gene: 13. The CDR3 sequence: CATTTRTSDFTDTQYF. The CDR3 DNA reads TGTGCCACTACAACACGGACTAGCGACTTCACAGATACGCAGTATTTT.

The chain uses TRBV7-2 and TRBJ2-7; D is tentatively TRBD1 or TRBD2 (5 bases each). CDR1 and CDR2 from the germline V gene are SGHTA and FQGNSA. The CDR3 totals 15 residues. V shed 5 bases and J shed 3 bases, with 17 bases lying between them. The CDR3 region is CASSASGTENYEQYF. The CDR3 coding sequence is TGTGCCAGCAGCGCCTCCGGGACGGAAAACTACGAGCAGTACTTC.

V gene TRBV7-9 combines with J gene TRBJ1-2; D is perhaps TRBD1 (5 bases). Germline V CDR1 and CDR2: SEHNR, FQNEAQ (reference sequence). V was trimmed by 1 base and J by 5 bases, leaving 8 bases between them. The CDR3 covers 13 residues. The CDR3 DNA is TGTGCCAGCAGCTTAGTACAGGATTATGGCTACACCTTC. The encoded protein is CASSLVQDYGYTF.

The chain has TRBV7-9 and TRBJ2-5, with D uncertain. This CDR3 is built from 11 residues. Trimming pared 6 bases from V and 7 bases from J, leaving 9 bases between. Germline CDR1 SEHNR, CDR2 FQNEAQ (reference sequence). The CDR3 spells CASSSLGTQYF. The CDR3 nucleotides read TGTGCCAGCAGTTCCCTCGGGACCCAGTACTTC.

V usage is TRBV11-2 and J usage is TRBJ2-1, with TRBD2 matching over 8 bases. This CDR3 has 15 residues. The V and J ends lost 7 bases and 8 bases, in that order; junction bases with no gene match: 13. In germline, CDR1 is SGHAT, CDR2 FQNNGV. The CDR3 region has the DNA TGTGCCAGCACCGTGGGATGGCGGGGGGTTGATGAGCAGTTCTTC. Translation: CASTVGWRGVDEQFF.

The chain recombines TRBV30 with TRBJ1-1; D is undetermined. Germline V lookup: CDR1 GTSNPN, CDR2 SVGIG (reference sequence). Trimming left V 4 bases short and J 0 bases short, with 12 bases between. The CDR3 spans 14 residues. CDR3: CAWTVTTMNTEAFF. The CDR3 region has the DNA TGTGCCTGGACAGTTACAACCATGAACACTGAAGCTTTCTTT.

This chain links TRBV11-2 with TRBJ1-4; no definite D call. The CDR3 loop spans 16 amino acids. The germline V gene has CDR1 SGHAT and CDR2 FQNNGV. V was shortened by 4 bases and J by 0 bases, with 12 bases between the two germline ends. CDR3 bases: TGTGCCAGCAGCTCGGCTGCCCCTGCAACTAATGAAAAACTGTTTTTT. Protein product: CASSSAAPATNEKLFF. The entire variable domain, with the rest obtained from reference TRBV11-2 and TRBJ1-4, is as follows: EAGVAQSPRYKIIEKRQSVAFWCNPISGHATLYWYQQILGQGPKLLIQFQNNGVVDDSQLPKDRFSAERLKGVDSTLKIQPAKLEDSAVYLCASSSAAPATNEKLFFGSGTQLSVL.

Only one count was recorded for this clone. J is TRBJ2-3 and V is TRBV7-9; tentatively, D is TRBD1 (5 bases). The CDR3 is 16 residues long. V was clipped by 4 bases and J by 2 bases, with 16 bases between them. The V gene's germline CDR1 is SEHNR and CDR2 FQNEAQ (reference sequence). The CDR3 DNA is TGTGCCAGCAGCTGGGGCCCGGCCTCCAACACAGATACGCAGTATTTT. It translates to CASSWGPASNTDTQYF.

This rearrangement joins TRBV2 to TRBJ2-7; no clear D. V was shortened by 4 bases and J by 0 bases, with 13 bases between the two germline ends. CDR1 and CDR2 (germline): SNHLY, FYNNEI. This CDR3 is 15 amino acids long. The CDR3 region has the DNA TGTGCCAGCAGTGCCGCCCGGGTAATCTCCTACGAGCAGTACTTC. It codes for CASSAARVISYEQYF. Using reference TRBV2 and TRBJ2-7 for the parts outside the CDR3, the full variable domain is EPEVTQTPSHQVTQMGQEVILRCVPISNHLYFYWYRQILGQKVEFLVSFYNNEISEKSEIFDDQFSVERPDGSNFTLKIRSTKLEDSAMYFCASSAARVISYEQYFGPGTRLTVT.

This clone was detected once. The J gene is TRBJ1-2, the V gene TRBV2, with D tentatively TRBD1 (5 bases). CDR1 SNHLY and CDR2 FYNNEI come from the germline V gene. The V gene lost 7 bases and the J gene lost 2 bases, with 8 bases spanning the gap. The CDR3 extends over 12 amino acids. The CDR3 DNA reads as TGTGCCAGCACGCGACAGAACTATGGCTACACCTTC. Amino acids: CASTRQNYGYTF.

The genes are TRBV10-3 and TRBJ2-3; D is unresolved. The CDR3 sequence is 13 residues long. Germline V gene sequence: CDR1 ENHRY, CDR2 SYGVKD. Trimming pared 5 bases from V and 11 bases from J, leaving 17 bases between. The CDR3 nucleotides are TGTGCCATCAGTCCCCCGCGCCTCGAGTGGCAGTATTTT. This translates into CAISPPRLEWQYF.